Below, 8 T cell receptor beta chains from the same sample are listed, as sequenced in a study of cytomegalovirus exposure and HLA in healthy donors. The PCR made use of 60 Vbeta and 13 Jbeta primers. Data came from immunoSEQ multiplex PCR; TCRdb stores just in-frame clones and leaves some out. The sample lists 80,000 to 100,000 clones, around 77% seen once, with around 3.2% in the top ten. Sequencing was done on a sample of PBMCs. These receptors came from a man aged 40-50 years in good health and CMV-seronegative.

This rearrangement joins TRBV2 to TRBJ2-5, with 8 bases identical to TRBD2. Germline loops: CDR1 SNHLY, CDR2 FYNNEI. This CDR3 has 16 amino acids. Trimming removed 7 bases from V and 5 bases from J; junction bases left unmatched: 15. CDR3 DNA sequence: TGTGCCAGCACCATGACTAGCGTGGGGCGTGGGGAGACCCAGTACTTC. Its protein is CASTMTSVGRGETQYF.

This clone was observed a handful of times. The CDR3 loop reads CASSQAARGNTGELFF. In DNA form, the CDR3 reads TGTGCCAGCAGCCAAGCGGCCAGGGGAAACACCGGGGAGCTGTTTTTT. The genes are TRBV4-2 and TRBJ2-2; D may be TRBD1 (6 bases). V was pared by 1 base and J by 2 bases, with 11 bases between. There are 16 residues in the CDR3. Germline CDR1 LGHNA, CDR2 YNFKEQ.

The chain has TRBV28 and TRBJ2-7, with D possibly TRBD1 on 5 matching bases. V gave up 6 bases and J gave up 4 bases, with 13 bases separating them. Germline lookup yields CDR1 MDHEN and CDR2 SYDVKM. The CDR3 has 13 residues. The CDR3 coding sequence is TGTGCCAGCAGACCCGTGACAGCTTACGAGCAGTACTTC. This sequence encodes CASRPVTAYEQYF.

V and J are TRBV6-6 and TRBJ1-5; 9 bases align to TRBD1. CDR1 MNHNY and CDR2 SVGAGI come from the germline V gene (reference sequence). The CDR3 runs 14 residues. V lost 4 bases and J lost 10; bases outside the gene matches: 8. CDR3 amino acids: CASSLTGGPSPQHF. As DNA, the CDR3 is TGTGCCAGCAGTTTAACAGGGGGCCCCTCCCCCCAGCATTTT.

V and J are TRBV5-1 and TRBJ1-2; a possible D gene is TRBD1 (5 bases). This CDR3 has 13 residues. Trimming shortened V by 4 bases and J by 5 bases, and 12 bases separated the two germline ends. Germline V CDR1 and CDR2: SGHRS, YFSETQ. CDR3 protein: CASSPGHAYGYTF. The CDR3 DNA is TGCGCCAGCAGCCCCGGACACGCTTATGGCTACACCTTC.

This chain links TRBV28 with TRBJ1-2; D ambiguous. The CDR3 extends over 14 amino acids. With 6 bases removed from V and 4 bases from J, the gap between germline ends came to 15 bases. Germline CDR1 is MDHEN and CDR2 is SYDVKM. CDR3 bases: TGTGCCAGCAGACCCGCAGGTGATCCCTATGGCTACACCTTC. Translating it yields CASRPAGDPYGYTF.

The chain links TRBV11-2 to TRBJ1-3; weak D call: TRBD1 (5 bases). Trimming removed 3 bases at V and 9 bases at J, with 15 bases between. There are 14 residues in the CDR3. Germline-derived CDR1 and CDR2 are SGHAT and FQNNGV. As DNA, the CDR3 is TGTGCCAGCAGCTTCGGACATCGTGTGGGCACCATATATTTT. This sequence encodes CASSFGHRVGTIYF.

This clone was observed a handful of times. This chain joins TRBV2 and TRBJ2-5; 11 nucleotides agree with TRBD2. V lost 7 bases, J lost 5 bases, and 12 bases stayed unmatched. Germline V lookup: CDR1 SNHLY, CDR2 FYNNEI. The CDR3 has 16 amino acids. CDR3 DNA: TGTGCCAGCATCGCCGTAGCGGGGGGGCTCGGTGAGACCCAGTACTTC. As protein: CASIAVAGGLGETQYF.